This T cell receptor beta chain was documented in a study of T cell clones after liver transplantation. The CDR3 loop spans 14 amino acids. The V gene lost 6 bases and the J gene lost 9 bases, with 18 bases spanning the gap. Germline lookup yields CDR1 MNHNY and CDR2 SVGAGI (reference sequence). Assay: immunoSEQ multiplex PCR; the TCRdb copy retains only in-frame clones and omits some. The data show tens of thousands of clones, about 85% seen once. This specimen was CD4+ T cells from blood, taken less than 50 months after liver transplant. This clonotype was sampled from a human patient who received a liver transplant. Some T cells may trace back to the graft donor. J is TRBJ2-1 and V is TRBV6-6; weak D call: TRBD1 (6 bases). The CDR3 DNA reads TGTGCCAGCAGACTGAGGCAGGGGCCTGGTGAGCAGTTCTTC. Translation: CASRLRQGPGEQFF.